A single sample gave rise to the 15 T cell receptor beta chains below, sequenced in a study of CD8 T cells in ankylosing spondylitis (dated by TCRdb to about 2017). Study-level results and caveats: Blood from ankylosing spondylitis patients appeared to be characterized by a TCR beta motif composed of under 10 highly homologous amino acid variants.

Libraries were made using 5' RACE. Reads for this sample came from an Illumina HiSeq 2500. TCRdb reran the public reads through fastp at Q25 and MiXCR, keeping productive beta chains. Records with the same CDR3 protein are collapsed into one entry carrying the most frequent genes and DNA. This sample lists roughly 370,000 distinct CDR3 sequences; around 24% were detected once. Of the sample, approximately 16% is held by the ten largest clones. No cognate antigen is known for these TCRs. The sequencing input was blood, either unsorted or a sorted T cell fraction (not recorded which). The receptors stem from a male donor with ankylosing spondylitis.

This clonotype has more than one count but fewer than ten. The chain has TRBV5-5 and TRBJ2-2; 8 nucleotides agree with TRBD1. CDR3 length: 15 residues. CDR1 and CDR2 (germline): SGHKS, YYEKEE (reference sequence). V trimming: 5 bases; J trimming: 1 base; junction bases outside the gene matches: 4. The CDR3 region has the DNA TGTGCCAGCAGACAGGGGGTTTTGAACACCGGGGAGCTGTTTTTT. Encoded protein: CASRQGVLNTGELFF.

V gene TRBV20-1 combines with J gene TRBJ2-3, with unresolved D. The CDR3 is made up of 11 amino acids. Germline CDR1 is DFQATT and CDR2 is SNEGSKA (reference sequence). The V gene lost 6 bases and the J gene lost 0 bases, with 4 bases spanning the gap. The CDR3: CSARSTDTQYF. DNA of the CDR3: TGCAGTGCCCGGAGCACAGATACGCAGTATTTT.

This clonotype was observed a handful of times. One end of the junction fails to match germline, which may point to a read error. The CDR3 DNA sequence: TGTGCCAGCAGCTTAGGGCGGGCAGAGCGGGGGTCCTCAGTCTTC. Its translation is CASSLGRAERGSSVF. This chain connects TRBV7-8 to TRBJ2-1; 8 positions agree with TRBD2. The CDR3 loop spans 15 amino acids. Germline CDR1 SGHVS, CDR2 FQNEAQ. Looking up the rest from reference TRBV7-8 and TRBJ2-1 gives the full variable domain: GAGVSQSPRYKVAKRGQDVALRCDPISGHVSLFWYQQALGQGPEFLTYFQNEAQLDKSGLPSDRFFAERPEGSVSTLKIQRTQQEDSAVYLCASSLGRAERGSSVFGPGTRLTVL.

The table lists this clonotype with a few counts. This chain links TRBV20-1 with TRBJ2-1, with TRBD2 matching over 7 bases. V lost 3 bases and J lost 8; bases outside the gene matches: 10. The CDR3 spans 14 residues. Germline CDR1 and CDR2: DFQATT and SNEGSKA (reference sequence). The CDR3 here is CSASGPWAGDEQFF. Here the CDR3 DNA reads TGCAGTGCTAGTGGCCCCTGGGCGGGAGATGAGCAGTTCTTC.

This clonotype was detected only a few times. This chain links TRBV7-3 with TRBJ2-1; unclear D gene. Germline V gene lookup returns CDR1 SGHTA and CDR2 FQGTGA. V lost 5 bases to trimming and J lost 0 bases, with 11 bases between them. This CDR3 comprises 15 residues. The CDR3 nucleotides are TGTGCCAGCAGCCCCCAGGTAGGCTCCTACAATGAGCAGTTCTTC. As protein: CASSPQVGSYNEQFF.

The chain combines TRBV5-1 with TRBJ1-2; tentative D call: TRBD1 (6 bases). V was clipped by 4 bases and J by 5 bases, with 18 bases between them. Germline CDR1 SGHRS, CDR2 YFSETQ. The CDR3 has 15 residues. CDR3 in DNA: TGCGCCAGCAGCCCAGGACAGAACCGACCTTATGGCTACACCTTC. This gives the protein CASSPGQNRPYGYTF.

The V call is TRBV20-1, the J call TRBJ1-2; D is unclear. There are 15 residues in the CDR3. Germline V gene data show CDR1 as DFQATT and CDR2 as SNEGSKA (reference sequence). The V and J ends lost 2 bases and 0 bases respectively, with 13 bases between them. CDR3 coding DNA: TGCAGTGCTAGATTCCCCTTCTCCCCTAACTATGGCTACACCTTC. Its translation: CSARFPFSPNYGYTF.

This clonotype appeared a few times. J is TRBJ2-7 and V is TRBV5-1; tentative D call: TRBD1 (5 bases). The V and J ends lost 0 bases and 1 base respectively, with 11 bases between them. The germline V gene has CDR1 SGHRS and CDR2 YFSETQ. This CDR3 has 15 residues. This chain's CDR3 is CASSLGGLGSYEQYF. CDR3 sequence (DNA): TGCGCCAGCAGCTTGGGGGGCCTGGGTTCCTACGAGCAGTACTTC.

The chain uses TRBV9 and TRBJ2-1; D might be TRBD2 (6 bases). The V gene lost 0 bases and the J gene lost 10 bases, with 17 bases spanning the gap. The germline CDR1 and CDR2 sequences are SGDLS and YYNGEE. The CDR3 consists of 15 residues. The CDR3 bases are TGTGCCAGCAGCGTAGGGGGAGACGGGCGGGGAGAGCAGTTCTTC. Protein: CASSVGGDGRGEQFF.

V and J are TRBV6-1 and TRBJ1-5, with 12 bases that match TRBD1. The germline gives CDR1 MNHNS, CDR2 SASEGT. CDR3 length: 14 amino acids. V shed 5 bases, J shed 7 bases, and the junction held 3 bases outside the gene matches. CDR3 bases: TGTGCCAGCAGTCGGGGACAGGGGGCACAGCCCCAGCATTTT. Its translation is CASSRGQGAQPQHF.

The rearrangement joins TRBV12-3 or TRBV12-4 to TRBJ1-6, with D maybe TRBD1 (5 bases). The CDR3 sequence is 17 residues long. The germline V and J ends were trimmed by 6 bases and 7 bases, with 22 bases remaining between them. The CDR3 nucleotides are TGTGCCAGCAGGTCTAGGCCTCTGGGACGGGTAAATTCACCCCTCCACTTT. This translates into CASRSRPLGRVNSPLHF.

The rearrangement uses TRBV6-2 or TRBV6-3 and TRBJ2-7; 10 positions agree with TRBD1. The germline V gene has CDR1 MNHEY and CDR2 SVGEGT. V trimming: 0 bases; J trimming: 3 bases; junction bases outside the gene matches: 5. This CDR3 is built from 16 residues. CDR3 coding DNA: TGTGCCAGCAGTTACTCAGGACAGGGGGATTTCTACGAGCAGTACTTC. This codes for CASSYSGQGDFYEQYF.

The chain carries TRBV15 and TRBJ2-3, with 9 bases that match TRBD2. The CDR3 is made up of 16 amino acids. The J segment lost 2 bases and the V segment lost 0 bases, leaving 3 bases of the junction unmatched. Germline assignment: CDR1 LNHNV and CDR2 YYDKDF (reference sequence). For the CDR3, the DNA is TGTGCCACCAGCAGAGATCTAGCGGGAATCACAGATACGCAGTATTTT. This encodes CATSRDLAGITDTQYF.

V gene TRBV20-1 combines with J gene TRBJ2-1, with TRBD2 identical over 11 bases. Germline CDR1 is DFQATT and CDR2 is SNEGSKA (reference sequence). The CDR3 totals 17 residues. The CDR3 here is CCSRDRLAGGIYNEQFF. In DNA form, the CDR3 reads TGCTGTTCTAGAGATCGGCTAGCGGGAGGAATCTACAATGAGCAGTTCTTC.

This clonotype was observed at least ten times. The chain joins TRBV5-1 to TRBJ2-1, with TRBD1 matching over 8 bases. The ends lost 0 bases at V and 7 bases at J; junction bases unmatched: 3. CDR3 length: 14 residues. The germline V gene encodes CDR1 SGHRS and CDR2 YFSETQ. In DNA, the CDR3 is TGCGCCAGCAGCTTGGTGAGACAGGGGAATGAGCAGTTCTTC. This codes for CASSLVRQGNEQFF.